This T cell receptor beta chain originates from a study of CD8 T cells in Susac syndrome. The length of the CDR3 is 13 residues. With 6 bases removed from V and 1 base from J, the gap between germline ends came to 12 bases. Germline CDR1 SQVTM, CDR2 ANQGSEA. Overall study findings and caveats: It was acknowledged in the study that the number of individuals who were included in its TCR sequencing and HLA analysis was relatively small.

With respect to this clonotype: The antigen remains undetermined.

Reverse transcription of roughly 0.5 to 1 ug RNA was performed with random hexamers. TCR beta CDR3 was amplified by immunoSEQ covering 54 Vbeta and 13 Jbeta. MiXCR was run by TCRdb on the immunoSEQ multiplex PCR reads, yielding one entry per CDR3 protein. The profile shows 95,000 to 150,000 distinct CDR3 sequences, 96% of them singletons. Sequencing of TCR beta covered CD8+ and CD4+ T cells obtained from blood. TEMRA cells were FACS-enriched, unlike CD8+ and CD4+ T cells, which were negatively isolated. Sequenced material: CD4+ T cells from PBMCs. This receptor was identified in a human donor with Susac syndrome. The chain uses TRBV29-1 and TRBJ2-5; D is perhaps TRBD2 (5 bases). The CDR3, as DNA: TGCAGCGTCCGAGGGCGGCTCCAAGAGACCCAGTACTTC. This translates into CSVRGRLQETQYF.